This T cell receptor beta chain was identified in a study of T cells in Graves' hyperthyroidism and ophthalmopathy. The V gene end was trimmed by 3 bases and the J gene end by 10 bases; junction bases not matched to a gene: 7. Looked up from germline, CDR1 is SGHRS and CDR2 is YFSETQ. This CDR3 region has 15 residues. RNA transcripts yielded amplified TCR beta CDR3 regions. The HTBI primer set drove a first-round RT-PCR of the TCR CDR3. Using its own MiXCR run on the multiplex PCR reads, TCRdb lists one record per CDR3 protein. Among over 200,000 distinct CDR3 sequences listed, 15% to 20% were seen once. In its sample, this clonotype was seen a few times. Extraction of PBMCs used 7.5 to 10 ml of fresh peripheral blood.

Sequencing used blood. The TCR was taken from a man in his forties or fifties with Graves' hyperthyroidism. The J gene is TRBJ1-6, the V gene TRBV5-1, with 10 bases lining up with TRBD1. CDR3 sequence: CASSSDGTGESPLHF. CDR3 in DNA: TGCGCCAGCAGCTCGGACGGGACAGGGGAATCACCCCTCCACTTT.